This TCR beta chain derives from a study of sequential checkpoint blockade in melanoma. Study in general: Maintenance nivolumab came after either treatment sequence.

The table came from immunoSEQ multiplex PCR; TCRdb's copy has only in-frame clones and leaves some out. The table lists tens of thousands of clones, 80% to 90% of them singletons, with roughly a fifth in the top ten. Indicated treatment: randomized to nivolumab then ipilimumab (arm A) or the reverse (arm B). From thawed PBMCs, live CD3+CD8+ cells negative for CD19 and CD56 were sorted. V gave up 2 bases and J gave up 7 bases, with 13 bases separating them. The CDR3 totals 14 residues. Germline CDR1 SGHTS, CDR2 YDEGEE. This TCR derives from a human donor with melanoma. The chain recombines TRBV5-8 with TRBJ2-4; the D gene is possibly TRBD1 (6 bases). This material consisted of CD8+ T cells sorted from blood (inferred from file names), taken from a patient given nivolumab and ipilimumab in sequence. The CDR3 reads CASSFLGGRNIQYF. The CDR3 DNA follows: TGTGCCAGCAGCTTCCTTGGGGGCAGGAACATTCAGTACTTC.